A selection of T cell receptor beta chains follows, all from one sample in a study of response to subunit inactivated influenza vaccine. TCRdb independently ran MiXCR on the RT-PCR reads; one entry per CDR3 protein. In the table there are about 500,000 distinct CDR3 sequences, 10% to 15% of which are singletons. Sequencing was performed on PBMCs from blood, taken 45 days after vaccination. All receptors come from a man aged 45-65 years who received an inactivated influenza vaccine. The conserved cysteine and the conserved F or W are not part of the CDR3 here. A D gene is named only where the DNA matches it firmly.

v_call,j_call,d_call,cdr3_aa
TRBV2,TRBJ2-7,NA,AKLLGGLPYEQY
TRBV7-6,TRBJ1-2,NA,ASSLESGSGYT
TRBV27,TRBJ2-5,NA,ASSNYRRGHQETQY
TRBV7-6,TRBJ2-5,TRBD1,ASSLRIDRAETQY
TRBV3-1,TRBJ2-7,NA,ASSQVLDYEQY
TRBV18,TRBJ2-6,TRBD2,ASSPSTGGSGANVLT
TRBV6-5,TRBJ2-7,NA,ASSYSIESSYEQY
TRBV2,TRBJ2-5,NA,ASSRQGISQETQY
TRBV12-3/TRBV12-4,TRBJ2-1,TRBD2,ASLRGTSGYNEQF
TRBV20-1,TRBJ1-4,TRBD1,SASGTAATNEKLF
TRBV4-2,TRBJ2-1,NA,ASSQEGSTVNEQF
TRBV28,TRBJ2-1,NA,ASSSTAPSEQF
TRBV2,TRBJ2-3,NA,ASSVDRYTDTQY
TRBV11-2,TRBJ2-1,NA,ASTGTLVTNEQF
TRBV4-3,TRBJ2-1,NA,ASSQDMGVRNEQF
TRBV20-1,TRBJ2-2,NA,SARYDYHTGELF
TRBV19,TRBJ1-2,NA,ASRHGYGYT
TRBV12-3/TRBV12-4,TRBJ2-7,TRBD1,ASTMDRKGEQY
TRBV6-1,TRBJ2-2,NA,ASRRGRGHGELF
TRBV6-5,TRBJ2-1,NA,ATTRANEQF
TRBV20-1,TRBJ2-5,NA,SARPFGNQETQY
TRBV28,TRBJ2-5,TRBD1,ASCFGGQGFQETQY
TRBV7-2,TRBJ2-2,NA,ASSPMASTGELF